This T cell receptor beta chain was recovered during a study of cytomegalovirus exposure and HLA in healthy donors. Study-level points and caveats: HLA alleles showed associations with roughly 17,000 TCR beta sequences in a later analysis, at a 0.05 false discovery rate. TRBV6-2, TRBV6-3 and some other V segments were excluded as indistinguishable.

Germline lookup yields CDR1 SGHNT and CDR2 YYREEE (reference sequence). The germline V and J ends were trimmed by 0 bases and 1 base, with 7 bases remaining between them. This CDR3 is built from 14 residues. A multiplex PCR was run with 60 Vbeta primers and 13 Jbeta primers. Here immunoSEQ multiplex PCR was the method, and the copy in TCRdb shows in-frame clones only, minus some. This repertoire comprises 150,000 to 200,000 clones; its ten largest clones make up about 0.8%. As for this clone: Antigen: not known.

The source material was PBMCs. The rearrangement joins TRBV5-4 to TRBJ2-5, with D hard to call. This TCR derives from a young woman in good health and CMV-seropositive. This CDR3 reads CASSLVNSQETQYF. The CDR3 DNA reads TGTGCCAGCAGCTTGGTTAACAGCCAAGAGACCCAGTACTTC.